Following are 2 T cell receptor beta chains from one sample sequenced in a study of shared clonotypes between healthy human individuals. Some clones are missing from TCRdb's copy, which holds only in-frame ones; the method was immunoSEQ multiplex PCR. In the table there are around 88,000 clones, almost 70% of which are singletons. The material sequenced was memory CD8+ T cells sorted from blood. The sample's subset: CD45RO+ cells pooled with CCR7-negative TemRA cells. These TCRs come from a man aged 25 to 45 in good health.

The chain has TRBV6-5 and TRBJ2-7, with 7 positions matching TRBD1. The CDR3 length is 16 residues. V lost 1 base, J lost 9 bases, and 15 bases stayed unmatched. CDR1 and CDR2 (germline): MNHEY, SVGAGI. As DNA, the CDR3 is TGTGCCAGCAGTTACTACGCTGGGGGACAGCAAAAGGGGCAGTACTTC. This sequence encodes CASSYYAGGQQKGQYF.

The J gene is TRBJ2-7, the V gene TRBV28, with 8 bases fitting TRBD1. The CDR3 runs to 16 residues. After removal of 5 bases from V and 3 bases from J, the junction contained 12 bases not matched to a gene. Germline values: CDR1 MDHEN, CDR2 SYDVKM. The CDR3 reads CASSQTGDRSLYEQYF. CDR3 DNA sequence: TGTGCCAGCAGTCAGACAGGGGACCGGTCTCTCTACGAGCAGTACTTC.